Shown below are 2 T cell receptor beta chains from a single sample sequenced in a study. Using its own MiXCR run on the RT-PCR reads, TCRdb lists one record per CDR3 protein. Of more than 550,000 distinct CDR3 sequences in the sample, approximately 15% are singletons; the top ten hold roughly 4%. Sample: memory CD4+ T cells from blood. The receptors here all came from a female donor in good health, serving as a healthy control.

The CDR3 sequence is CASSLYRGFNNSPLHF. As DNA, the CDR3 is TGTGCCAGCAGTTTATACAGGGGCTTCAATAATTCACCCCTCCACTTT. The chain combines TRBV28 with TRBJ1-6; 7 nucleotides agree with TRBD1. Trimming cost V 1 base and J 5 bases; bases outside gene matches: 5. Looked up from germline, CDR1 is MDHEN and CDR2 is SYDVKM. This CDR3 is built from 16 residues.

This clonotype has more than one count but fewer than ten. The chain carries TRBV20-1 and TRBJ2-3; 8 bases are shared with TRBD1. Germline loops: CDR1 DFQATT, CDR2 SNEGSKA (reference sequence). This CDR3 has 15 residues. With 8 bases clipped from V and 0 bases from J, the junction kept 10 bases outside the gene matches. The CDR3 sequence: CSQGAPIPSTDTQYF. The CDR3 DNA is TGCAGTCAGGGGGCCCCTATCCCTAGCACAGATACGCAGTATTTT.